This entry describes one T cell receptor (beta chain). Its specificity is unknown. This specimen comes from a study of cytomegalovirus exposure and HLA in healthy donors. V shed 3 bases and J 2 bases; nucleotides not matched to a gene: 8. This CDR3 contains 16 residues. Germline V gives CDR1 LNHNV, CDR2 YYDKDF (reference sequence). The PCR employed 60 Vbeta primers together with 13 Jbeta primers. The data were produced by immunoSEQ multiplex PCR, yet TCRdb's version contains in-frame clones alone and is incomplete. This table has around 200,000 clones, 75% to 90% appearing once. Study findings and constraints: A later analysis revealed that TCR association rates differed between HLA loci, peaking at DRB1 and bottoming out at HLA-C. Whilst most TCR sequences proved rare, a subset of public TCRs occurred across many donors. Several V segments, TRBV6-2 and TRBV6-3 among them, could not be told apart and were dropped. Later work found most CMV-associated TCR beta chains apparently HLA-restricted.

This receptor was identified in a boy younger than 18 in good health and CMV-seronegative. The V call is TRBV15, the J call TRBJ2-7; 9 bases line up with TRBD1. Specimen: PBMCs. DNA for the CDR3: TGTGCCACCAGCAGGACCAGGGGGACAGGGACCTACGAGCAGTACTTC. It specifies CATSRTRGTGTYEQYF.